Presented here are 32 T cell receptor beta chains from one specimen sequenced in a study of patients and donors after allogeneic stem cell transplantation. MiXCR was run by TCRdb on the RT-PCR reads, yielding one entry per CDR3 protein. The sample records roughly 230,000 distinct CDR3 sequences, roughly 13% being singletons. The material sequenced was blood, either unsorted or a sorted T cell fraction (not recorded which). These TCRs come from a human donor who was either an allogeneic HSCT recipient or a stem cell or donor lymphocyte infusion donor (not recorded which). It is not recorded whose cells these are; they may come from a transplant donor.

This clonotype has just a few counts. The J gene is TRBJ2-5, the V gene TRBV21-1; the D call TRBD1 from the table was never checked on the DNA. TRBV21-1 is flagged as a pseudogene. The length of the CDR3 is 14 residues. The CDR3 bases are TGTGCCAGCAGCACGACAGGGGGCGTGGAGACCCAGTACTTC. Protein: CASSTTGGVETQYF.

Ten or more counts support this clonotype. This chain connects TRBV12-3 or TRBV12-4 to TRBJ2-5, with 12 bases identical to TRBD1. The length of the CDR3 is 15 residues. Unmatched junction bases numbered 6, after V lost 5 bases and J lost 5 bases. The CDR3 is CASSKGTGGPETQYF. The DNA of the CDR3 is TGTGCCAGCAGTAAGGGGACAGGGGGCCCCGAGACCCAGTACTTC.

This clonotype appeared a few times. This chain connects TRBV24-1 to TRBJ1-3; D is unresolved. The CDR3 is made up of 15 amino acids. The germline gives CDR1 KGHDR, CDR2 SFDVKD. The germline V and J ends were trimmed by 2 bases and 0 bases, with 7 bases remaining between them. In DNA, the CDR3 is TGTGCCACCAGTGATTCCGGTAGCTCTGGAAACACCATATATTTT. Amino acid sequence: CATSDSGSSGNTIYF.

The chain couples TRBV18 to TRBJ2-7, with 9 bases identical to TRBD2. CDR3 length equals 15 residues. Germline V gene lookup returns CDR1 KGHSH and CDR2 LQKENI. V shed 3 bases, J shed 7 bases, and the junction held 10 bases outside the gene matches. The CDR3 sequence is CASSPVIAGEGEQYF. Here the CDR3 DNA reads TGTGCCAGCTCACCCGTGATAGCGGGAGAGGGTGAGCAGTACTTC.

In its sample, this clonotype was seen many times. This chain joins TRBV7-9 and TRBJ1-1, with D tentatively TRBD1 (5 bases). V lost 7 bases and J 1 base, leaving 13 bases between the germline ends. The germline CDR1 and CDR2 sequences are SEHNR and FQNEAQ (reference sequence). The CDR3 has 14 amino acids. This CDR3 reads CASTWVDRNTEAFF. Here the CDR3 DNA reads TGTGCCAGCACGTGGGTCGACAGGAACACTGAAGCTTTCTTT.

This clonotype appeared a single time. V usage is TRBV7-8 and J usage is TRBJ1-4, with D possibly matching TRBD1 (6 bases). V dropped 5 bases and J dropped 6 bases, with 28 bases sitting between them. Looked up from germline, CDR1 is SGHVS and CDR2 is FQNEAQ. The CDR3 extends over 19 amino acids. The DNA of the CDR3 is TGTGCCAGCAGCCCATCTCGACAGCGCGGGGGGGGCACTGATGAAAAACTGTTTTTT. Its protein is CASSPSRQRGGGTDEKLFF. The full variable domain, completed using reference TRBV7-8 and TRBJ1-4, is GAGVSQSPRYKVAKRGQDVALRCDPISGHVSLFWYQQALGQGPEFLTYFQNEAQLDKSGLPSDRFFAERPEGSVSTLKIQRTQQEDSAVYLCASSPSRQRGGGTDEKLFFGSGTQLSVL.

In its sample, this clonotype was seen a few times. The V and J genes are TRBV27 and TRBJ2-5; 10 nucleotides align to TRBD2. V lost 3 bases to trimming and J lost 1 base; unmatched junction nucleotides: 2. Germline lookup yields CDR1 MNHEY and CDR2 SMNVEV (reference sequence). The CDR3 length is 15 residues. For the CDR3, the DNA is TGTGCCAGCAGTTTCAGCGGGGGGGCCCAAGAGACCCAGTACTTC. The encoded protein is CASSFSGGAQETQYF.

This clonotype was recorded a few times. The chain is built from TRBV9 and TRBJ1-2, with D hard to call. V was trimmed by 3 bases and J by 8 bases, leaving 14 bases between them. The CDR3 runs to 13 residues. Per germline, CDR1 SGDLS and CDR2 YYNGEE. The CDR3: CASSAGSSGGYTF. Here the CDR3 DNA reads TGTGCCAGCAGCGCTGGGTCGAGCGGAGGCTACACCTTC. Together with reference TRBV9 and TRBJ1-2, the CDR3 gives the full variable domain: DSGVTQTPKHLITATGQRVTLRCSPRSGDLSVYWYQQSLDQGLQFLIQYYNGEERAKGNILERFSAQQFPDLHSELNLSSLELGDSALYFCASSAGSSGGYTFGSGTRLTVV.

This clonotype was seen at least ten times. CDR3 amino acids: CSANSLGAGDEQFF. CDR3 bases: TGCAGTGCAAACTCTCTGGGGGCCGGGGATGAGCAGTTCTTC. This chain joins TRBV20-1 and TRBJ2-1; tentatively, D is TRBD1 (6 bases). The CDR3 loop spans 14 amino acids. The V end lost 6 bases, the J end lost 8 bases, and 20 bases lay between the germline ends. The germline CDR1 and CDR2 sequences are DFQATT and SNEGSKA (reference sequence).

This clonotype was recorded a few times. This rearrangement joins TRBV5-4 to TRBJ2-1; tentative D call: TRBD1 (7 bases). The CDR3 contains 15 residues. Germline-derived CDR1 and CDR2 are SGHNT and YYREEE (reference sequence). V dropped 3 bases and J dropped 7 bases, with 17 bases sitting between them. The chain's CDR3 is CASSSRDRIENEQFF. The DNA of the CDR3 is TGTGCCAGCAGCTCGCGGGACAGAATTGAGAATGAGCAGTTCTTC.

This clonotype occurred a few times. The chain couples TRBV5-4 to TRBJ2-3, with 9 bases identical to TRBD2. The J segment lost 6 bases and the V segment lost 5 bases, leaving 4 bases of the junction unmatched. Germline CDR1 reads SGHNT; CDR2 reads YYREEE (reference sequence). The CDR3 is 13 amino acids. CDR3 in amino acids: CASSESGRDTQYF. The CDR3 nucleotides are TGTGCCAGCAGTGAGAGCGGGAGGGATACGCAGTATTTT.

Many counts were recorded for this clonotype. The rearrangement uses TRBV5-4 and TRBJ2-1, with 9 bases lining up with TRBD2. V was clipped by 4 bases and J by 9 bases; unmatched bases: 17. Germline V gene sequence: CDR1 SGHNT, CDR2 YYREEE (reference sequence). The CDR3 loop spans 17 amino acids. The CDR3 DNA reads as TGTGCCAGCAGCATGCCAGTGGGCGGGAGGGTAGGGAGTGAGCAGTTCTTC. This sequence encodes CASSMPVGGRVGSEQFF.

The chain links TRBV19 to TRBJ2-3; 8 positions match TRBD2. The length of the CDR3 is 16 residues. CDR1 is LNHDA, CDR2 SQIVND, per germline (reference sequence). Trimming at V came to 5 bases and at J to 2 bases, leaving 9 bases not matched to a gene. The DNA for the CDR3 is TGTGCCAGTAGTGTTGTTAGCGGGGCGCCCACAGATACGCAGTATTTT. Translation gives CASSVVSGAPTDTQYF.

This clonotype was seen more than once but under ten times. This rearrangement joins TRBV9 to TRBJ1-6, with 7 bases identical to TRBD1. V lost 4 bases to trimming and J lost 10 bases; unmatched junction nucleotides: 11. Germline lookup yields CDR1 SGDLS and CDR2 YYNGEE. There are 15 residues in the CDR3. In DNA, the CDR3 is TGTGCCAGCAGCCCCCGAGGGGGCGAGGGGTCACCCCTCCACTTT. It yields the protein CASSPRGGEGSPLHF.

The J gene is TRBJ1-3, the V gene TRBV25-1; TRBD1 aligns across 9 bases. The CDR3 extends over 14 amino acids. The V segment lost 3 bases and the J segment 4 bases; nucleotides outside the gene matches: 1. Germline V gene lookup returns CDR1 MGHDK and CDR2 SYGVNS. CDR3 DNA: TGTGCCAGCAGTGAGACAGGGGGGGGAAACACCATATATTTT. Amino acids: CASSETGGGNTIYF. The whole variable domain, filled in from reference TRBV25-1 and TRBJ1-3, reads EADIYQTPRYLVIGTGKKITLECSQTMGHDKMYWYQQDPGMELHLIHYSYGVNSTEKGDLSSESTVSRIRTEHFPLTLESARPSHTSQYLCASSETGGGNTIYFGEGSWLTVV.

V is TRBV2 and J is TRBJ1-2; 8 bases map to TRBD1. V lost 2 bases and J lost 4; bases outside the gene matches: 6. This CDR3 spans 15 amino acids. The germline V gene encodes CDR1 SNHLY and CDR2 FYNNEI. The CDR3 bases are TGTGCCAGCAGTGAATTGGTGACAGGGGTCTATGGCTACACCTTC. Its protein is CASSELVTGVYGYTF.

This clonotype was detected a few times. This sequence joins TRBV11-2 and TRBJ2-1; possibly TRBD1 for D (5 bases). With 5 bases removed from V and 0 bases from J, the gap between germline ends came to 11 bases. The CDR3 contains 15 residues. Per the germline V gene, CDR1 is SGHAT and CDR2 is FQNNGV. CDR3 residues: CASSTGLSSYNEQFF. CDR3 coding DNA: TGTGCCAGCAGCACAGGCCTGAGCTCCTACAATGAGCAGTTCTTC.

The genes are TRBV5-6 and TRBJ1-6, with 7 positions matching TRBD1. Germline-derived CDR1 and CDR2 are SGHDT and YYEEEE. Unmatched junction bases numbered 6, after V lost 3 bases and J lost 9 bases. The CDR3 contains 14 residues. The CDR3 sequence is CASSYGQVSSPLHF. CDR3 nucleotides: TGTGCCAGCAGCTATGGACAGGTCAGTTCACCCCTCCACTTT.

The table lists this clonotype with a few counts. The chain employs TRBV30 and TRBJ2-7, with TRBD2 identical over 10 bases. Per the germline V gene, CDR1 is GTSNPN and CDR2 is SVGIG (reference sequence). Trimming took 2 bases from V and 0 from J; bases not matched to a gene: 7. This CDR3 is built from 16 residues. The CDR3 region is CAWSLKTSGYSYEQYF. In DNA, the CDR3 is TGTGCCTGGAGTTTAAAGACTAGCGGGTACTCCTACGAGCAGTACTTC. The full variable domain, in which reference TRBV30 and TRBJ2-7 provide the parts outside the CDR3, is SQTIHQWPATLVQPVGSPLSLECTVEGTSNPNLYWYRQAAGRGLQLLFYSVGIGQISSEVPQNLSASRPQDRQFILSSKKLLLSDSGFYLCAWSLKTSGYSYEQYFGPGTRLTVT.

This clonotype was seen a few times. V and J are TRBV30 and TRBJ1-5; a possible D gene is TRBD1 (5 bases). Trimming took off 5 bases at V and 2 bases at J, with 16 bases between the two ends. There are 15 residues in the CDR3. Germline V gives CDR1 GTSNPN, CDR2 SVGIG (reference sequence). The CDR3, as DNA: TGTGCCTGGGCCCCGTGGGGGGTTCGCAATCAGCCCCAGCATTTT. This encodes CAWAPWGVRNQPQHF.

This clonotype is deemed medium-sized. The chain joins TRBV20-1 to TRBJ2-3, with TRBD1 matching over 7 bases. Germline-derived CDR1 and CDR2 are DFQATT and SNEGSKA (reference sequence). The V gene end was trimmed by 0 bases and the J gene end by 4 bases; junction bases not matched to a gene: 7. The CDR3 is 15 amino acids. The CDR3 DNA is TGCAGTGCTAGAGATGACAGGGAAGTATCAGATACGCAGTATTTT. Protein product: CSARDDREVSDTQYF.

In this sample, this clonotype turned up many times. This rearrangement joins TRBV20-1 to TRBJ1-1; 7 nucleotides agree with TRBD1. The CDR3 spans 12 residues. The V gene end was trimmed by 1 base and the J gene end by 7 bases; junction bases not matched to a gene: 3. Looked up from germline, CDR1 is DFQATT and CDR2 is SNEGSKA (reference sequence). CDR3 in amino acids: CSARAPGGEAFF. The CDR3 DNA follows: TGCAGTGCTAGAGCCCCAGGGGGTGAAGCTTTCTTT.

V and J are TRBV18 and TRBJ2-7, with D perhaps matching TRBD1 or TRBD2 (5 bases each). Germline lookup yields CDR1 KGHSH and CDR2 LQKENI. This CDR3 has 14 amino acids. The ends were cut back, 2 bases at V and 0 bases at J, with 8 bases in the middle. In DNA form, the CDR3 reads TGTGCCAGCTCACCAGGGGGAACCTCCTACGAGCAGTACTTC. It is translated as CASSPGGTSYEQYF.

This clonotype was seen only a few times. The genes are TRBV3-1 and TRBJ1-1, with TRBD1 identical over 7 bases. CDR1 and CDR2 from the germline V gene are LGHDT and YNNKEL (reference sequence). The CDR3 is 14 residues long. J lost 6 bases, V lost 0 bases, and 4 bases had no gene match. Here the CDR3 reads CASSQDTGAAEAFF. The CDR3 DNA reads TGTGCCAGCAGCCAAGATACAGGGGCCGCTGAAGCTTTCTTT.

The rearrangement uses TRBV12-3 or TRBV12-4 and TRBJ2-7, with 7 bases fitting TRBD1. CDR3 length: 14 residues. The ends lost 6 bases at V and 0 bases at J; junction bases unmatched: 5. DNA for the CDR3: TGTGCCAGCAGCTTTGGGACAGCCTCCTACGAGCAGTACTTC. This translates into CASSFGTASYEQYF.

The rearrangement uses TRBV2 and TRBJ2-1, with 9 bases aligning to TRBD2. The ends lost 8 bases at V and 2 bases at J; junction bases unmatched: 4. Germline CDR1 reads SNHLY; CDR2 reads FYNNEI. The CDR3 spans 14 residues. CDR3 DNA sequence: TGTGCCAGCCGGGGCGGGGGGGCCTACAATGAGCAGTTCTTC. Protein: CASRGGGAYNEQFF.

The sample holds a few counts of this clonotype. The chain is built from TRBV25-1 and TRBJ2-7, with TRBD1 as a possible D gene (6 bases). The CDR3 is made up of 13 amino acids. Germline-derived CDR1 and CDR2 are MGHDK and SYGVNS. Trimming left V 6 bases short and J 3 bases short, with 12 bases between. The CDR3 reads CASSVDSRYEQYF. As DNA, the CDR3 is TGTGCCAGCAGCGTGGACAGCCGCTACGAGCAGTACTTC.

This clonotype occurred many times. V gene TRBV3-1 combines with J gene TRBJ1-3; D perhaps matches TRBD1 (6 bases). This CDR3 contains 14 residues. From germline, CDR1 is LGHDT and CDR2 YNNKEL (reference sequence). Deletions cut 10 bases from V and 2 bases from J, with 15 bases between. The CDR3 here is CATTNRATGNTIYF. The CDR3 DNA reads as TGTGCCACCACTAACAGGGCTACTGGAAACACCATATATTTT.

The chain carries TRBV12-3 or TRBV12-4 and TRBJ2-1; 15 bases are a match to TRBD2. The CDR3 length is 17 residues. With 6 bases clipped from V and 1 base from J, the junction kept 4 bases outside the gene matches. For the CDR3, the DNA is TGTGCCAGCAGCCCAGGGACTAGCGGGAGGTCCTACAATGAGCAGTTCTTC. Translating gives CASSPGTSGRSYNEQFF.

The chain couples TRBV11-1 to TRBJ1-1, with 12 nucleotides matching TRBD1. V was pared by 6 bases and J by 0 bases, with 8 bases of the junction left unmatched. This CDR3 region has 17 residues. Germline V gene data show CDR1 as SGHAT and CDR2 as FQDESV (reference sequence). CDR3 protein: CASRSGTGGRMNTEAFF. In DNA, the CDR3 is TGTGCCAGCAGGTCCGGGACAGGGGGCAGGATGAACACTGAAGCTTTCTTT. The whole variable domain, filled in from reference TRBV11-1 and TRBJ1-1, reads EAEVAQSPRYKITEKSQAVAFWCDPISGHATLYWYRQILGQGPELLVQFQDESVVDDSQLPKDRFSAERLKGVDSTLKIQPAELGDSAMYLCASRSGTGGRMNTEAFFGQGTRLTVV.

In this sample, this clonotype turned up many times. The chain is built from TRBV2 and TRBJ2-2, with 7 bases that match TRBD2. Trimming removed 5 bases from V and 7 bases from J; junction bases left unmatched: 13. CDR3 length: 16 amino acids. Germline CDR1 reads SNHLY; CDR2 reads FYNNEI. CDR3 loop: CASSYTGTKVNGELFF. CDR3 nucleotide sequence: TGTGCCAGCAGTTATACCGGGACTAAGGTCAACGGGGAGCTGTTTTTT.

This clonotype has just a few counts. The chain uses TRBV11-2 and TRBJ1-4, with 12 bases aligning to TRBD1. V shed 8 bases, J shed 5 bases, and the junction held 9 bases outside the gene matches. The CDR3 totals 16 residues. From germline, CDR1 is SGHAT and CDR2 FQNNGV. DNA for the CDR3: TGTGCCAGCGGGACAGGGGGCTTTTATACAAATGAAAAACTGTTTTTT. It is translated as CASGTGGFYTNEKLFF.